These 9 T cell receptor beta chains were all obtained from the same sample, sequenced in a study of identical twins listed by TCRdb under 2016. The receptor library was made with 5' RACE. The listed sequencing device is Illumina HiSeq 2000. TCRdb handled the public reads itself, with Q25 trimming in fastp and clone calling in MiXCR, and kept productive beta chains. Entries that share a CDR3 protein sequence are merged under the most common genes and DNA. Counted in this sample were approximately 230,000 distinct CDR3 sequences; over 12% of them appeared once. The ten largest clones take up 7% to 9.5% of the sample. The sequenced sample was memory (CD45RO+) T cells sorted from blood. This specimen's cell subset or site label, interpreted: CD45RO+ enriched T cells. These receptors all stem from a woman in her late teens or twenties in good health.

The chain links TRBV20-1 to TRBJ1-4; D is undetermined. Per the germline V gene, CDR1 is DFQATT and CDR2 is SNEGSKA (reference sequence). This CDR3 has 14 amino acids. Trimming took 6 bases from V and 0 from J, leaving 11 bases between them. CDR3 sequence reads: CSAFQSATNEKLFF. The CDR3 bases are TGCAGTGCATTTCAGAGCGCAACTAATGAAAAACTGTTTTTT.

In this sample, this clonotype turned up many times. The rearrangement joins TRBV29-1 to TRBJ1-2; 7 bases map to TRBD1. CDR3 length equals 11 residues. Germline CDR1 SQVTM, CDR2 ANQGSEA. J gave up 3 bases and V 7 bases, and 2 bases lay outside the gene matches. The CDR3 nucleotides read TGCAGCGGAGGACAGGACTATGGCTACACCTTC. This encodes CSGGQDYGYTF.

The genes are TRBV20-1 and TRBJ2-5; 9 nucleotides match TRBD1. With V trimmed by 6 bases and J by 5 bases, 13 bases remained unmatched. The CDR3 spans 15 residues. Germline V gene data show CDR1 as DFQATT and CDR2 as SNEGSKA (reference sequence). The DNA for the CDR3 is TGCAGTGCAGAAGGCCCGACAGGGGGGTACGAGACCCAGTACTTC. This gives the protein CSAEGPTGGYETQYF.

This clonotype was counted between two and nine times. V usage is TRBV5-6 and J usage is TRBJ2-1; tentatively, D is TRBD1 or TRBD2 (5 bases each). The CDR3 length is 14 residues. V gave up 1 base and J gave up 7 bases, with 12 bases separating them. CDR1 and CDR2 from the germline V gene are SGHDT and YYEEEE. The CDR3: CASSLPGWGNEQFF. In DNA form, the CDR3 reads TGTGCCAGCAGCTTGCCAGGCTGGGGGAATGAGCAGTTCTTC.

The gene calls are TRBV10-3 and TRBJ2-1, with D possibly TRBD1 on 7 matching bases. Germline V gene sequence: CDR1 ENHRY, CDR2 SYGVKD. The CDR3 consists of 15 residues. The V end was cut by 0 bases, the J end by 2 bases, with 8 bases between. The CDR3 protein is CAISESRGAYNEQFF. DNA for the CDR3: TGTGCCATCAGTGAGTCCAGGGGGGCCTACAATGAGCAGTTCTTC.

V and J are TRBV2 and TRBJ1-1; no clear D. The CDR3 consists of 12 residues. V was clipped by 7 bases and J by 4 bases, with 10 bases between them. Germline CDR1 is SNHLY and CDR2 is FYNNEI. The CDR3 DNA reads TGTGCCAGCAATACGGGGTTCACTGAAGCTTTCTTT. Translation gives CASNTGFTEAFF.

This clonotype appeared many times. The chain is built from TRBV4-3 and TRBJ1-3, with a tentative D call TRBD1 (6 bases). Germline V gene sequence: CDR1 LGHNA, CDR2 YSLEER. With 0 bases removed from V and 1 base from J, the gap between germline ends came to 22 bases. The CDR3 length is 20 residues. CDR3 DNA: TGCGCCAGCAGCCAAGAAAGGAGAGGGGGAGCCCATAGTTCTGGAAACACCATATATTTT. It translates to CASSQERRGGAHSSGNTIYF.

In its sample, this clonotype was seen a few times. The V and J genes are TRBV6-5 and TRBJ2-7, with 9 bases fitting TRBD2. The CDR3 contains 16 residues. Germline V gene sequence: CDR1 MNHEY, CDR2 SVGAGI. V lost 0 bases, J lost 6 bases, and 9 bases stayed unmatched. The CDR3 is CASSYSISGGPREQYF. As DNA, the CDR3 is TGTGCCAGCAGTTACTCGATCAGCGGGGGGCCGCGCGAGCAGTACTTC.

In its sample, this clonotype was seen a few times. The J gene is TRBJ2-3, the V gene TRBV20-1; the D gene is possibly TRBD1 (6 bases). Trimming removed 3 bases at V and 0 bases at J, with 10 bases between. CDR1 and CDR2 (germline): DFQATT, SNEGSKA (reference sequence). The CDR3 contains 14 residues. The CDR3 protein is CSASGQISTDTQYF. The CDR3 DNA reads TGCAGTGCTAGTGGACAGATTAGCACAGATACGCAGTATTTT.